This T cell receptor (beta chain) stems from a study of neurological immune-mediated disorders. Germline V gene lookup returns CDR1 SGHRS and CDR2 YFSETQ. The CDR3 is 12 residues long. Between the trimmed V and J ends, which lost 0 bases and 10 bases, there was a span of 8 bases. This clonotype was seen repeatedly, ten times or more. Its antigen is as yet unknown. A 10-nucleotide random UMI tagged transcripts in template-switch 5'RACE cDNA synthesis. TCRdb redid the calling of the 5' RACE reads with MiXCR, one entry per CDR3 protein. The repertoire holds 50,000 or so distinct CDR3 sequences, 3% to 3.5% seen once, with 7.1% in the top ten. Findings of the study overall: Falling below healthy controls, multiple sclerosis showed the least TCR clonal expansion, while HTLV-1-associated myelopathy showed the most. Private repertoires in all groups were suggested by the absence of shared CDR3 amino acid sequences among expanded clones across subjects. The phylogenetic placement of 18 of 34 multiple sclerosis patients' repertoires in one related-CDR3 cluster constitutes a possible signature.

This receptor was identified in an older woman with multiple sclerosis. Sequenced: PBMCs. The chain links TRBV5-1 to TRBJ2-1, with unresolved D. DNA of the CDR3: TGCGCCAGCAGCTTGGACCGGCTAGAGCAGTTCTTC. Translation: CASSLDRLEQFF.